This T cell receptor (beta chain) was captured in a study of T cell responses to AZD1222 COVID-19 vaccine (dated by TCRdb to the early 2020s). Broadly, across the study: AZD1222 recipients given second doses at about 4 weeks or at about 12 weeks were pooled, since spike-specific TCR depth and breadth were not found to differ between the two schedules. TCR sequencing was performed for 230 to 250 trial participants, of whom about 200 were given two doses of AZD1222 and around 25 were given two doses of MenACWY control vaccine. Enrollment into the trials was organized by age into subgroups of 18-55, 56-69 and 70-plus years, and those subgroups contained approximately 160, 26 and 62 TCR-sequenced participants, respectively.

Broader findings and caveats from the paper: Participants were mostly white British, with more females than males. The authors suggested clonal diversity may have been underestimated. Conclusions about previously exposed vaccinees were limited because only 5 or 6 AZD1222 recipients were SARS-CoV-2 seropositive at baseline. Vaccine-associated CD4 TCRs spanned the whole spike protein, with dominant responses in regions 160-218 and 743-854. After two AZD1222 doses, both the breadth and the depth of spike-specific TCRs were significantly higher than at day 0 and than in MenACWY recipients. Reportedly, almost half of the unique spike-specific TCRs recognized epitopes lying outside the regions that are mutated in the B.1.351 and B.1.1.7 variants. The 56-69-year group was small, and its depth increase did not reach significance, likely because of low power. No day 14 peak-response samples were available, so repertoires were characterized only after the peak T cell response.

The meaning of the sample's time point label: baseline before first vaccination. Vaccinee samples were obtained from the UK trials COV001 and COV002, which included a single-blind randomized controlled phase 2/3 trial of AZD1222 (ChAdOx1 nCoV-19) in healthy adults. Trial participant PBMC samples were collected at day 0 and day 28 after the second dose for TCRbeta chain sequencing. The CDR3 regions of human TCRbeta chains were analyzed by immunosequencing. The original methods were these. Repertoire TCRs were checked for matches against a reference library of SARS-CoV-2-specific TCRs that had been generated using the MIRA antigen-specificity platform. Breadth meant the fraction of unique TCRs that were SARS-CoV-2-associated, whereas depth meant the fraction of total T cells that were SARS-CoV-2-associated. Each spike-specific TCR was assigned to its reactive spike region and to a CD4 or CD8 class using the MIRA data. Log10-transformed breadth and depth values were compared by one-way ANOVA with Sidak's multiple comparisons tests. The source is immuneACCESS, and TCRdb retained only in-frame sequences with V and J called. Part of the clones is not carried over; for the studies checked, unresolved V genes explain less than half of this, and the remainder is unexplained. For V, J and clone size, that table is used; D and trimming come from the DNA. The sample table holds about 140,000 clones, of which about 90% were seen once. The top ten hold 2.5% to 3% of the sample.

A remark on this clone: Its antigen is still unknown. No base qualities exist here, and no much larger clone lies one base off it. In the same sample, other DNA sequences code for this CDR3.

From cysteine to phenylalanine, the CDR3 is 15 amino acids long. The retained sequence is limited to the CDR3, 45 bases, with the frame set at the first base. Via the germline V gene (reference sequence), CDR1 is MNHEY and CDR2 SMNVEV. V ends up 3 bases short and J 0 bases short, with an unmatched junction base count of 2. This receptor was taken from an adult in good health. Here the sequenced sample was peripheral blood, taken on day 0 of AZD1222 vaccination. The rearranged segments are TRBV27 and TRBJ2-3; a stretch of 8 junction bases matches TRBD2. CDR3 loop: CASSFQRGSTDTQYF. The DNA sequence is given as TGTGCCAGCAGTTTCCAGCGGGGGAGCACAGATACGCAGTATTTT.